This T cell receptor (beta chain) was captured in a study of CD4+ T cells in melanoma (dated by TCRdb to the early 2020s). About the study as a whole: The study examined neoantigen-specific CD4+ T cells in human melanoma.

Patients with melanoma were used as donors. Details on this clone: The clone's antigen remains unknown. Base-call qualities are not available, and no considerably larger clone is one nucleotide away.

Germline trimming amounts to 4 bases on V and 4 bases on J, with 11 as the count of junction bases outside the gene matches. Counted from cysteine to phenylalanine, this CDR3 has 17 amino acids. Only CDR3 DNA is held: 51 bases, read in frame from base 1. According to the germline V gene (reference sequence), CDR1 reads LNHNV and CDR2 reads YYDKDF. Libraries were made using the immunoSEQ multiplex PCR assay. Sourced from immuneACCESS, this table was stored by TCRdb with only in-frame sequences that have V and J called. A share of the clones is absent; for the studies checked, an unresolved V gene accounts for under half, and the remainder has no known explanation. In this sample the table shows about 110,000 clones, about nine tenths of which occur a single time. Less than 4% of the sample belongs to the ten largest clones. Study-level results and caveats: Neoantigen-specific CD4+ T cells in melanoma were reported to have a range of differentiation states. The report described a correlation between neoantigen-specific CD4+ T cells and the function of CD8+ T cells, macrophages and B cells.

Recombination joined TRBV15 with TRBJ2-2; 8 nucleotides in the junction match TRBD1. The sequence was collected from a human donor with melanoma. Sequencing was done on a sample of peripheral blood. The CDR3 reads CATSTDRELVSTGELFF. The nucleotide sequence reads as follows: TGTGCCACCAGCACGGACAGGGAATTGGTGAGCACCGGGGAGCTGTTTTTT.